The 28 T cell receptor beta chains given below trace back to one sample, sequenced in a study of post-analysis software for immune sequencing data. TCR beta cDNA libraries included unique molecular identifiers. Each CDR3 protein is one row after TCRdb ran MiXCR on the PCR reads. Here the sample spans fewer than 700,000 distinct CDR3 sequences, roughly 40% being singletons. Study-wide results and caveats: With TRBV5-6, TRBV5-1 and TRBV20-1 included, roughly five TRBV segments were more frequent in patients than in controls.

Their target antigens are unknown. Sequenced sample: blood. The receptors stem from a girl between 5 and 17 years old with multiple sclerosis.

In nucleotides, the CDR3 is TGTGCCAGCAGTGTACAGACGGCCCAGCACGAGACCCAGTACTTC. Encoded protein: CASSVQTAQHETQYF. The rearrangement joins TRBV6-1 to TRBJ2-5; D is uncertain. The V end lost 4 bases, the J end lost 5 bases, and 17 bases lay between the germline ends. CDR1 is MNHNS, CDR2 SASEGT, per germline. The CDR3 covers 15 residues.

The V gene is TRBV11-2, the J gene TRBJ1-2; 9 bases line up with TRBD1. V was clipped by 3 bases and J by 9 bases; unmatched bases: 11. CDR1 and CDR2 from the germline V gene are SGHAT and FQNNGV. The CDR3 spans 15 residues. The CDR3 is CASSFDGQGISSYTF. CDR3 sequence (DNA): TGTGCCAGCAGCTTTGACGGACAGGGGATTAGTAGCTACACCTTC.

The chain couples TRBV10-2 to TRBJ1-2; 9 bases agree with TRBD1. CDR1 is WSHSY and CDR2 is SAAADI in the germline V gene. V was clipped by 2 bases and J by 8 bases; unmatched bases: 9. CDR3 length: 15 amino acids. The CDR3 sequence is CASSERTGVGKGYTF. The CDR3 bases are TGCGCCAGCAGTGAGCGGACAGGGGTGGGAAAAGGCTACACCTTC.

The chain is built from TRBV7-8 and TRBJ2-1, with 9 bases fitting TRBD1. V was clipped by 7 bases and J by 3 bases; unmatched bases: 7. The CDR3 has 15 residues. In germline, CDR1 is SGHVS, CDR2 FQNEAQ. The CDR3: CASILEGQGYNEQFF. CDR3 DNA: TGTGCCAGCATCCTCGAGGGACAGGGCTACAATGAGCAGTTCTTC.

DNA for the CDR3: TGTGCCAGCAGTCCGGGACAGGGGGCAGACACTGAAGCTTTCTTT. Encoded protein: CASSPGQGADTEAFF. This chain connects TRBV12-3 or TRBV12-4 to TRBJ1-1, with TRBD1 identical over 12 bases. Germline trimming cut 5 bases from V and 3 bases from J; bases unmatched to any gene: 4. The CDR3 contains 15 residues.

This chain uses TRBV7-6 with TRBJ1-2, with D tentatively TRBD1 (5 bases). The CDR3 length is 17 residues. Trimming removed 2 bases at V and 5 bases at J, with 21 bases between. Germline V gives CDR1 SGHVS, CDR2 FNYEAQ. CDR3 sequence: CASSLLYGTYPGYGYTF. CDR3 DNA sequence: TGTGCCAGCAGCTTACTGTACGGGACTTACCCGGGGTATGGCTACACCTTC.

This chain connects TRBV20-1 to TRBJ1-1; possible D gene TRBD1, 5 bases. Germline CDR1 reads DFQATT; CDR2 reads SNEGSKA (reference sequence). This CDR3 is built from 14 residues. Trimming took off 3 bases at V and 4 bases at J, with 15 bases between the two ends. The CDR3 reads CSARVTGRATEAFF. The CDR3 DNA reads as TGCAGTGCTAGGGTGACGGGACGTGCCACTGAAGCTTTCTTT.

The rearrangement joins TRBV7-9 to TRBJ2-7; a possible D gene is TRBD2 (5 bases). Trimming stripped 5 bases from V and 0 bases from J, with 14 bases between. The length of the CDR3 is 15 residues. Germline CDR1 reads SEHNR; CDR2 reads FQNEAQ (reference sequence). CDR3 nucleotide sequence: TGTGCCAGCAGCCCCTCGGGGTTTAGCTCCTACGAGCAGTACTTC. Residues: CASSPSGFSSYEQYF.

The genes are TRBV10-3 and TRBJ2-1, with D perhaps assigned TRBD1 or TRBD2 (6 bases each). The CDR3 covers 15 residues. Germline V lookup: CDR1 ENHRY, CDR2 SYGVKD. The V and J ends lost 3 bases and 8 bases respectively, with 17 bases between them. Written as DNA, the CDR3 is TGTGCCATCAGTGACTCGAAGAGGGGGGAGTATGAGCAGTTCTTC. Its translation is CAISDSKRGEYEQFF.

The genes are TRBV9 and TRBJ2-3; D possibly corresponds to TRBD1 (5 bases). This CDR3 is 16 amino acids long. V was pared by 0 bases and J by 5 bases, with 16 bases between. The germline gives CDR1 SGDLS, CDR2 YYNGEE. The CDR3 protein is CASSVGAGQRGDTQYF. Written as DNA, the CDR3 is TGTGCCAGCAGCGTAGGAGCAGGACAAAGGGGAGATACGCAGTATTTT.

V is TRBV29-1 and J is TRBJ1-2, with 7 bases matching TRBD1. Germline loops: CDR1 SQVTM, CDR2 ANQGSEA. V was clipped by 7 bases and J by 6 bases; unmatched bases: 11. The CDR3 spans 13 residues. The CDR3 loop reads CSAATGAPNGYTF. CDR3 sequence (DNA): TGCAGCGCTGCCACAGGGGCTCCCAATGGCTACACCTTC.

J is TRBJ1-2 and V is TRBV10-3, with D uncertain. The V gene's germline CDR1 is ENHRY and CDR2 SYGVKD. The CDR3 is 14 amino acids. The ends were cut back, 4 bases at V and 2 bases at J, with 11 bases in the middle. In DNA form, the CDR3 reads TGTGCCATCAGTGGCTCCGAAGGCAACTATGGCTACACCTTC. Translating gives CAISGSEGNYGYTF.

The chain recombines TRBV11-2 with TRBJ2-5; 8 positions match TRBD1. CDR3 length: 14 residues. The J segment lost 1 base and the V segment lost 5 bases, leaving 3 bases of the junction unmatched. Germline CDR1 SGHAT, CDR2 FQNNGV. Written as DNA, the CDR3 is TGTGCCAGCAGCCAGGACAGGGCCCAAGAGACCCAGTACTTC. This encodes CASSQDRAQETQYF. Combining the CDR3 with reference TRBV11-2 and TRBJ2-5 gives the whole variable domain EAGVAQSPRYKIIEKRQSVAFWCNPISGHATLYWYQQILGQGPKLLIQFQNNGVVDDSQLPKDRFSAERLKGVDSTLKIQPAKLEDSAVYLCASSQDRAQETQYFGPGTRLLVL.

This chain uses TRBV6-1 with TRBJ2-1, with 12 bases fitting TRBD2. The V gene end was trimmed by 6 bases and the J gene end by 2 bases; junction bases not matched to a gene: 5. Per germline, CDR1 MNHNS and CDR2 SASEGT. This CDR3 spans 16 amino acids. The CDR3 DNA sequence: TGTGCCAGCAGCAACCCTAGCGGGGGGGCCTACAATGAGCAGTTCTTC. This translates into CASSNPSGGAYNEQFF.

V is TRBV5-1 and J is TRBJ1-2; D gene uncertain. The CDR3 extends over 13 amino acids. V was cut by 5 bases and J by 5 bases, with 13 bases left in between. Germline CDR1 SGHRS, CDR2 YFSETQ. The CDR3 spells CASRRDVGYGYTF. The CDR3 DNA follows: TGCGCCAGCAGGAGGGATGTGGGATATGGCTACACCTTC.

CDR3 sequence (DNA): TGTGCCAGCAGCCTTACTGGACAGGGGGCCGTCAATGAGCAGTTCTTC. It codes for CASSLTGQGAVNEQFF. V and J are TRBV9 and TRBJ2-1; TRBD1 matches 11 bases. Germline CDR1 is SGDLS and CDR2 is YYNGEE. The CDR3 covers 16 residues. The ends lost 4 bases at V and 6 bases at J; junction bases unmatched: 9.

The chain combines TRBV20-1 with TRBJ2-7; D possibly corresponds to TRBD1 (6 bases). Per the germline V gene, CDR1 is DFQATT and CDR2 is SNEGSKA (reference sequence). This CDR3 is 12 amino acids long. Trimming removed 5 bases at V and 3 bases at J, with 11 bases between. The CDR3 coding sequence is TGCAGTGCTGATCAGGGGTTCTACGAGCAGTACTTC. The encoded protein is CSADQGFYEQYF.

The chain combines TRBV29-1 with TRBJ1-2; 8 nucleotides agree with TRBD1. V lost 7 bases, J lost 0 bases, and 1 base stayed unmatched. CDR1 SQVTM and CDR2 ANQGSEA come from the germline V gene. The CDR3 has 12 residues. CDR3 protein: CSATGANYGYTF. CDR3 DNA sequence: TGCAGCGCGACAGGGGCTAACTATGGCTACACCTTC.

This clonotype was recorded a few times. The chain carries TRBV12-3 or TRBV12-4 and TRBJ2-7; possibly TRBD1 or TRBD2 for D (5 bases each). V gave up 5 bases and J gave up 5 bases, with 10 bases separating them. The CDR3 spans 12 residues. The CDR3 is CASSPGRDEQYF. The CDR3 DNA is TGTGCCAGCAGTCCAGGGCGGGACGAGCAGTACTTC.

This clonotype was seen more than once but under ten times. The chain recombines TRBV10-3 with TRBJ2-5; D unresolved. CDR3 size: 13 residues. Germline lookup yields CDR1 ENHRY and CDR2 SYGVKD. V was clipped by 2 bases and J by 11 bases, with 15 bases between them. CDR3 residues: CAISEDRPSEQYF. In nucleotides, the CDR3 is TGTGCCATCAGTGAGGACCGACCCTCGGAGCAGTACTTC.

The DNA for the CDR3 is TGTGCCAGCAGCCCAACTGATCGGACCCATACCCAGTACTTC. Residues: CASSPTDRTHTQYF. The chain links TRBV7-9 to TRBJ2-7; D unresolved. The V end lost 5 bases, the J end lost 10 bases, and 21 bases lay between the germline ends. The CDR3 loop spans 14 amino acids. Germline CDR1 SEHNR, CDR2 FQNEAQ (reference sequence).

The chain recombines TRBV12-3 or TRBV12-4 with TRBJ2-5; 7 nucleotides line up with TRBD1. This CDR3 region has 15 residues. Trimming took 3 bases from V and 5 from J; bases not matched to a gene: 9. DNA of the CDR3: TGTGCCAGCAGTTTGGCACAGGGGTTGGAGGAGACCCAGTACTTC. Protein sequence: CASSLAQGLEETQYF.

V usage is TRBV11-2 and J usage is TRBJ1-1; the match to TRBD1 covers 11 bases. J was trimmed by 6 bases and V by 5 bases; bases with no gene match: 11. CDR3 length: 16 amino acids. Looked up from germline, CDR1 is SGHAT and CDR2 is FQNNGV. The CDR3 reads CASSPWTGGMEAEAFF. The CDR3 region has the DNA TGTGCCAGCAGCCCATGGACAGGGGGCATGGAGGCTGAAGCTTTCTTT.

The J gene is TRBJ2-3, the V gene TRBV7-9; D gene ambiguous. This CDR3 region has 13 residues. Germline loops: CDR1 SEHNR, CDR2 FQNEAQ (reference sequence). V was trimmed by 6 bases and J by 4 bases, leaving 11 bases between them. The CDR3: CASSLELSDTQYF. CDR3 DNA: TGTGCCAGCAGTCTCGAACTCTCAGATACGCAGTATTTT.

The rearrangement links TRBV24-1 to TRBJ1-1, with no clear D. This CDR3 is 15 amino acids long. The germline V gene has CDR1 KGHDR and CDR2 SFDVKD. Trimming took off 2 bases at V and 1 base at J, with 10 bases between the two ends. CDR3 loop: CATSDSAGTNTEAFF. CDR3 sequence (DNA): TGTGCCACCAGTGATTCAGCAGGAACGAACACTGAAGCTTTCTTT.

This clonotype was observed a handful of times. The V and J genes are TRBV20-1 and TRBJ2-7; 7 bases map to TRBD1. The length of the CDR3 is 16 residues. V trimming: 0 bases; J trimming: 0 bases; junction bases outside the gene matches: 8. Germline-derived CDR1 and CDR2 are DFQATT and SNEGSKA (reference sequence). The CDR3 here is CSARDLDAGGSYEQYF. Here the CDR3 DNA reads TGCAGTGCTAGAGATCTCGATGCAGGGGGCTCCTACGAGCAGTACTTC.

The V gene is TRBV5-1, the J gene TRBJ1-1; 10 bases fit TRBD1. J lost 2 bases, V lost 4 bases, and 11 bases had no gene match. CDR1 is SGHRS and CDR2 is YFSETQ in the germline V gene. The CDR3 spans 17 residues. CDR3 sequence reads: CASSPPGQGNPNTEAFF. CDR3 coding DNA: TGCGCCAGCAGCCCGCCGGGACAGGGGAACCCCAACACTGAAGCTTTCTTT.

This clonotype is a singleton in its sample. The chain uses TRBV5-6 and TRBJ2-7; tentatively, D is TRBD1 (6 bases). The germline V and J ends were trimmed by 4 bases and 0 bases, with 14 bases remaining between them. The CDR3 is 15 amino acids. Germline V gene sequence: CDR1 SGHDT, CDR2 YYEEEE. In nucleotides, the CDR3 is TGTGCCAGCAGCGGCGGCAGGGGCCCCTCCTACGAGCAGTACTTC. Translation gives CASSGGRGPSYEQYF.